A selection of T cell receptor beta chains follows, all from one sample in a study of Ad26.COV2.S vaccination and SARS-CoV-2 variants. Sequenced by immunoSEQ multiplex PCR; TCRdb stores in-frame clones only, minus some. In the table there are hundreds of thousands of clones, around 92% of which are singletons. The input for sequencing was peripheral blood, taken in a trial of Ad26.COV2.S vaccine versus placebo. Receptors originate from a person aged 18-60 years who received the Ad26.COV2.S COVID-19 vaccine or a placebo. CDR3s include the opening cysteine and the closing phenylalanine or tryptophan. Each record gives: J gene, clone size, V gene, D gene, CDR3 protein, CDR3 DNA. The D gene is left open where the match is weak. The size entry is marked missing in some rows and otherwise reads once, few, many or a size class.

TRBJ2-3,.,TRBV9,.,CASSVGGPRMDTQYF,TGTGCCAGCAGCGTAGGCGGGCCAAGAATGGATACGCAGTATTTT
TRBJ2-5,once,TRBV28,.,CASSSPPQETQYF,TGTGCCAGCAGTTCCCCCCCCCAAGAGACCCAGTACTTC
TRBJ2-5,.,TRBV6-1,.,CASSEAPYQETQYF,TGTGCCAGCAGTGAAGCACCGTACCAAGAGACCCAGTACTTC
TRBJ2-5,.,TRBV18,TRBD2,CASSSGLAGDQETQYF,TGTGCCAGCTCATCGGGACTAGCGGGGGACCAAGAGACCCAGTACTTC
TRBJ2-5,.,TRBV5-1,.,CASSYQRVQETQYF,TGCGCCAGCAGCTACCAGCGGGTCCAAGAGACCCAGTACTTC
TRBJ2-3,.,TRBV30,.,CAWETSDTQYF,TGTGCCTGGGAGACTAGTGATACGCAGTATTTT
TRBJ2-7,.,TRBV2,.,CASNRDSYEQYF,TGTGCCAGCAACAGGGATTCCTACGAGCAGTACTTC
TRBJ1-5,.,TRBV7-8,TRBD1,CASSLRDRDLQPQHF,TGTGCCAGCAGCTTAAGGGACAGGGACCTTCAGCCCCAGCATTTT
TRBJ1-1,.,TRBV7-2,TRBD1,CASSPTGSLNTEAFF,TGTGCCAGCAGCCCGACAGGGAGCTTGAACACTGAAGCTTTCTTT
TRBJ1-1,.,TRBV28,.,CASSLRGQMNTEAFF,TGTGCCAGCAGTTTACGGGGGCAGATGAACACTGAAGCTTTCTTT
TRBJ2-7,.,TRBV10-3,.,CAISEGYEQYF,TGTGCCATCAGTGAGGGGTACGAGCAGTACTTC
TRBJ2-7,.,TRBV5-1,TRBD2,CASSLLRGGYEQYF,TGCGCCAGCAGCTTGCTACGGGGGGGTTACGAGCAGTACTTC
TRBJ2-1,.,TRBV5-1,TRBD1,CASSLETGNNEQFF,TGCGCCAGCAGCTTGGAGACAGGGAACAATGAGCAGTTCTTC
TRBJ2-7,.,TRBV5-6,TRBD1,CASSSLGLDRTTSYEQYF,TGTGCCAGCAGCTCTCTGGGGCTGGACAGGACGACCTCCTACGAGCAGTACTTC
TRBJ2-7,few,TRBV5-8,.,CASSLSGAIEQYF,TGTGCCAGCAGCTTGTCGGGGGCTATTGAGCAGTACTTC
TRBJ2-7,.,TRBV19,.,CASSSPGDTASYEQYF,TGTGCCAGTAGTAGCCCCGGTGATACAGCGTCCTACGAGCAGTACTTC
TRBJ1-1,.,TRBV5-4,.,CASSLGLVGNTEAFF,TGTGCCAGCAGCTTGGGTTTAGTTGGGAACACTGAAGCTTTCTTT
TRBJ1-2,.,TRBV18,.,CASSWGPGFPGYTF,TGTGCCAGCTCCTGGGGTCCGGGTTTTCCTGGCTACACCTTC
TRBJ2-1,.,TRBV20-1,.,CSASGPREQFF,TGCAGTGCTAGCGGGCCCAGGGAGCAGTTCTTC
TRBJ1-3,.,TRBV11-2,.,CASSLWLWGQTF,TGTGCCAGCAGCTTATGGTTGTGGGGTCAAACCTTT
TRBJ1-2,few,TRBV27,.,CASRRESGLYGYTF,TGTGCCAGCAGAAGGGAGTCGGGATTATATGGCTACACCTTC
TRBJ1-2,.,TRBV28,.,CASSSGLYEEGFGYTF,TGTGCCAGCAGTTCCGGTTTGTATGAGGAGGGCTTTGGCTACACCTTC
TRBJ1-1,.,TRBV27,.,CASSPGQTTEAFF,TGTGCCAGCAGTCCAGGACAGACCACTGAAGCTTTCTTT
TRBJ2-2,.,TRBV11-2,.,CASSRERTTGELFF,TGTGCCAGCAGCCGGGAACGAACAACCGGGGAGCTGTTTTTT
TRBJ1-2,.,TRBV7-2,TRBD1,CASSTLQGAEGYTF,TGTGCCAGCAGCACATTACAGGGGGCGGAGGGCTACACCTTC
TRBJ1-5,.,TRBV5-1,TRBD1,CASSTGQDPNQPQHF,TGCGCCAGCAGCACAGGACAGGACCCCAATCAGCCCCAGCATTTT
TRBJ2-7,.,TRBV7-8,TRBD2,CASSLLAGPSYEQYF,TGTGCCAGCAGCCTGTTAGCGGGGCCCTCCTACGAGCAGTACTTC
TRBJ2-7,.,TRBV9,.,CASSVEGGLAYEQYF,TGTGCCAGCAGCGTAGAGGGGGGGCTCGCCTACGAGCAGTACTTC
TRBJ2-7,.,TRBV7-9,TRBD1,CASSLVTGGAREQYF,TGTGCCAGCAGCTTAGTTACAGGGGGCGCGAGGGAGCAGTACTTC
TRBJ1-5,.,TRBV19,TRBD1,CATGTGGQPQHF,TGTGCCACCGGGACAGGGGGTCAGCCCCAGCATTTT
TRBJ2-5,.,TRBV6-2/TRBV6-3,.,CASSYFQTQYF,TGTGCCAGCAGTTACTTCCAGACCCAGTACTTC
TRBJ1-1,.,TRBV10-2,.,CASSDPGGATGRNTEAFF,TGCGCCAGCAGTGATCCCGGGGGGGCGACGGGAAGAAACACTGAAGCTTTCTTT
TRBJ1-2,.,TRBV7-2,.,CASSLRGGYGYTF,TGTGCCAGCAGCTTACGGGGCGGCTATGGCTACACCTTC
TRBJ1-4,.,TRBV27,TRBD1,CASGRGQQNEKLFF,TGTGCCAGCGGCAGGGGACAGCAAAATGAAAAACTGTTTTTT
TRBJ1-1,.,TRBV11-3,TRBD1,CASSQDRGETEAFF,TGTGCCAGCAGCCAAGACAGGGGGGAGACTGAAGCTTTCTTT
TRBJ2-3,.,TRBV5-8,.,CASSFMGGTDTQYF,TGTGCCAGCAGCTTTATGGGTGGCACAGATACGCAGTATTTT
TRBJ2-1,.,TRBV6-6,.,CASNYRETYNEQFF,TGTGCCAGTAATTACAGGGAAACCTACAATGAGCAGTTCTTC
TRBJ2-1,.,TRBV7-9,TRBD2,CASSYSGTTYNEQFF,TGTGCCAGCAGCTATTCCGGGACTACCTACAATGAGCAGTTCTTC
TRBJ2-2,.,TRBV4-3,.,CASSQNMVGELFF,TGCGCCAGCAGCCAAAACATGGTCGGGGAGCTGTTTTTT
TRBJ1-5,once,TRBV15,.,CATSRVRQNSNQPQHF,TGTGCCACCAGCAGAGTACGGCAGAATAGCAATCAGCCCCAGCATTTT
TRBJ2-1,once,TRBV7-9,.,CASSLAGADNEQFF,TGTGCCAGCAGCTTAGCAGGGGCCGACAATGAGCAGTTCTTC
TRBJ2-7,.,TRBV6-6,TRBD2,CASNAAGVSYEQYF,TGTGCCAGCAATGCGGCGGGGGTCTCCTACGAGCAGTACTTC
TRBJ2-5,.,TRBV9,.,CASSAYNPETQYF,TGTGCCAGCAGCGCGTACAACCCCGAGACCCAGTACTTC
TRBJ1-1,.,TRBV2,TRBD1,CASSEARGVAFF,TGTGCCAGCAGTGAAGCCAGGGGGGTGGCTTTCTTT
TRBJ2-1,.,TRBV19,TRBD1,CASSWTGTNEQFF,TGTGCCAGTAGTTGGACAGGGACGAATGAGCAGTTCTTC
TRBJ2-7,.,TRBV5-1,.,CASTAGRAGYEQYF,TGCGCCAGCACCGCCGGCAGGGCTGGCTACGAGCAGTACTTC
TRBJ1-2,.,TRBV6-5,.,CQSGGYGYTF,TGCCAAAGCGGGGGGTATGGCTACACCTTC
TRBJ2-7,once,TRBV2,.,CASAWLGTYEQYF,TGTGCCAGCGCGTGGTTGGGAACCTACGAGCAGTACTTC